This passage covers 21 T cell receptor beta chains from one sample sequenced in a study of blood T cells in healthy people across ages. Primers used in a second PCR of roughly 6 to 11 cycles were a sample-barcoded 5' primer and a J-beta primer mix. MiXCR, applied by TCRdb to the 5' RACE reads, yields one record per CDR3 protein. The sample has about 900,000 distinct CDR3 sequences, around two thirds seen once. The sequenced sample consisted of blood. These receptors originate from a man aged 30 to 45 in good health.

This clonotype turned up a few times. The CDR3 DNA is TGTGCCAGCAGCCCGAATTATGAGCCCTACAATGAGCAGTTCTTC. Amino acid sequence: CASSPNYEPYNEQFF. The chain links TRBV7-2 to TRBJ2-1; D is undetermined. CDR1 and CDR2 (germline): SGHTA, FQGNSA. Trimming left V 5 bases short and J 2 bases short, with 13 bases between. This CDR3 is built from 15 residues.

V and J are TRBV5-6 and TRBJ1-1; unclear D gene. The CDR3 length is 15 residues. Germline loops: CDR1 SGHDT, CDR2 YYEEEE. V lost 4 bases and J 4 bases, leaving 17 bases between the germline ends. CDR3 sequence: CASSPEPGGRTEAFF. The DNA of the CDR3 is TGTGCCAGCAGCCCAGAACCAGGAGGGCGCACTGAAGCTTTCTTT.

V usage is TRBV4-3 and J usage is TRBJ1-1; D might be TRBD1 (6 bases). V shed 2 bases and J shed 1 base, with 8 bases lying between them. This CDR3 has 14 amino acids. Germline CDR1 is LGHNA and CDR2 is YSLEER. The CDR3 region has the DNA TGCGCCAGCAGCCAATCGACAGGGAACACTGAAGCTTTCTTT. It yields the protein CASSQSTGNTEAFF.

This chain uses TRBV6-2 or TRBV6-3 with TRBJ2-1, with 9 bases fitting TRBD1. J was trimmed by 6 bases and V by 8 bases; bases with no gene match: 14. The germline gives CDR1 MNHEY, CDR2 SVGEGT. This CDR3 has 16 residues. The CDR3 reads CASRDAGTGKGNEQFF. DNA for the CDR3: TGTGCCAGCCGCGATGCCGGGACAGGGAAGGGCAATGAGCAGTTCTTC.

This clonotype was counted only a few times. The chain employs TRBV25-1 and TRBJ1-6, with 10 bases lining up with TRBD1. There are 16 residues in the CDR3. The germline CDR1 and CDR2 sequences are MGHDK and SYGVNS. Trimming at V came to 3 bases and at J to 9 bases, leaving 8 bases not matched to a gene. This CDR3 is CASSDRDRGYPSPLHF. The CDR3 region has the DNA TGTGCCAGCAGTGACCGGGACAGGGGTTATCCTTCACCCCTCCACTTT. The variable domain in full, with the rest retrieved from reference TRBV25-1 and TRBJ1-6, is EADIYQTPRYLVIGTGKKITLECSQTMGHDKMYWYQQDPGMELHLIHYSYGVNSTEKGDLSSESTVSRIRTEHFPLTLESARPSHTSQYLCASSDRDRGYPSPLHFGNGTRLTVT.

This chain connects TRBV29-1 to TRBJ2-1; 8 positions agree with TRBD1. The CDR3 has 14 residues. Germline CDR1 is SQVTM and CDR2 is ANQGSEA. With V trimmed by 7 bases and J by 7 bases, 12 bases remained unmatched. Here the CDR3 reads CSGLTGASTNEQFF. DNA for the CDR3: TGCAGCGGCTTGACAGGGGCATCGACGAATGAGCAGTTCTTC.

V usage is TRBV4-3 and J usage is TRBJ2-3, with a tentative D call TRBD1 (6 bases). Germline values: CDR1 LGHNA, CDR2 YSLEER. With 1 base removed from V and 6 bases from J, the gap between germline ends came to 20 bases. The CDR3 sequence is 17 residues long. The CDR3 DNA sequence: TGCGCCAGCAGCCAAGGCTCTACAGGGTCTTACTTCGATACGCAGTATTTT. It codes for CASSQGSTGSYFDTQYF.

CDR3 in amino acids: CASSQSILGGADTQYF. In DNA, the CDR3 is TGCGCCAGCAGCCAATCCATTCTTGGAGGCGCAGATACGCAGTATTTT. The V call is TRBV4-3, the J call TRBJ2-3, with D tentatively TRBD2 (5 bases). The CDR3 sequence is 16 residues long. Germline V gene sequence: CDR1 LGHNA, CDR2 YSLEER. The V and J ends lost 2 bases and 4 bases respectively, with 16 bases between them.

This clonotype was detected only once. The chain uses TRBV12-3 or TRBV12-4 and TRBJ2-5, with a weak D call TRBD1 (5 bases). The CDR3 contains 13 residues. With 4 bases removed from V and 7 bases from J, the gap between germline ends came to 13 bases. CDR3 sequence reads: CASSSSDTGTQYF. The CDR3 DNA reads as TGTGCCAGCAGTTCCTCGGACACCGGGACCCAGTACTTC.

This rearrangement joins TRBV20-1 to TRBJ1-5; the D is unclear. The CDR3 contains 14 residues. In germline, CDR1 is DFQATT, CDR2 SNEGSKA (reference sequence). The V and J ends lost 0 bases and 6 bases respectively, with 12 bases between them. In DNA, the CDR3 is TGCAGTGCTAGAGAAGGAAGGGTTGGTCAGCCCCAGCATTTT. It encodes CSAREGRVGQPQHF.

This sequence joins TRBV27 and TRBJ2-3; the D is unclear. The CDR3 loop spans 13 amino acids. V lost 1 base and J lost 3, with 5 bases in between. Germline-derived CDR1 and CDR2 are MNHEY and SMNVEV (reference sequence). The CDR3 DNA reads as TGTGCCAGCAGTTTATGGTGGACAGATACGCAGTATTTT. Translating gives CASSLWWTDTQYF.

The J gene is TRBJ2-3, the V gene TRBV7-3; D is unresolved. Germline loops: CDR1 SGHTA, CDR2 FQGTGA. The CDR3 is made up of 14 amino acids. The germline V and J ends were trimmed by 1 base and 1 base, with 6 bases remaining between them. Here the CDR3 DNA reads TGTGCCAGCAGCTTAAGTTCGCGCACAGATACGCAGTATTTT. This codes for CASSLSSRTDTQYF.

This clonotype occurred a few times. This chain uses TRBV6-2 or TRBV6-3 with TRBJ2-7, with D maybe TRBD1 (5 bases). V dropped 2 bases and J dropped 4 bases, with 9 bases sitting between them. Looked up from germline, CDR1 is MNHEY and CDR2 is SVGEGT. The CDR3 is 13 amino acids. CDR3 bases: TGTGCCAGCAGTTACACGACAGTATACGAGCAGTACTTC. This gives the protein CASSYTTVYEQYF.

The rearrangement uses TRBV6-5 and TRBJ2-5; 7 bases match TRBD1. The CDR3 extends over 13 amino acids. V lost 4 bases, J lost 5 bases, and 4 bases stayed unmatched. Germline loops: CDR1 MNHEY, CDR2 SVGAGI. The CDR3 DNA is TGTGCCAGCAGTTCCGACAGGGTGGAGACCCAGTACTTC. It codes for CASSSDRVETQYF.

This clonotype has just a few counts. The chain is built from TRBV20-1 and TRBJ2-5, with D possibly being TRBD2 (6 bases). CDR1 and CDR2 from the germline V gene are DFQATT and SNEGSKA (reference sequence). V shed 7 bases and J shed 3 bases, with 12 bases lying between them. The CDR3 extends over 12 amino acids. The CDR3 sequence is CSELAREETQYF. The CDR3 region has the DNA TGCAGTGAACTAGCAAGGGAAGAGACCCAGTACTTC.

The genes are TRBV7-2 and TRBJ2-7; D tentatively fits TRBD1 or TRBD2 (5 bases each). The CDR3 sequence is 15 residues long. V was cut by 1 base and J by 6 bases, with 16 bases left in between. Germline V CDR1 and CDR2: SGHTA, FQGNSA. The CDR3 is CASSLGGRGNSEQYF. In DNA form, the CDR3 reads TGTGCCAGCAGCTTAGGGGGCCGGGGTAATAGCGAGCAGTACTTC.

This chain links TRBV25-1 with TRBJ2-5; D is ambiguous. Trimming removed 7 bases at V and 5 bases at J, with 8 bases between. From germline, CDR1 is MGHDK and CDR2 SYGVNS. This CDR3 is 11 amino acids long. The CDR3, as DNA: TGTGCCAGCAAAGTTATCGAGACCCAGTACTTC. Amino acid sequence: CASKVIETQYF.

This clonotype showed up just a few times. V and J are TRBV20-1 and TRBJ2-3; no clear D gene. The CDR3 has 15 amino acids. Germline values: CDR1 DFQATT, CDR2 SNEGSKA (reference sequence). V gave up 3 bases and J gave up 1 base, with 14 bases separating them. CDR3 region: CSASLMGAGTDTQYF. DNA of the CDR3: TGCAGTGCTAGTCTTATGGGCGCAGGCACAGATACGCAGTATTTT.

This clonotype was observed many times. The chain carries TRBV7-2 and TRBJ2-1, with TRBD1 matching over 9 bases. In germline, CDR1 is SGHTA, CDR2 FQGNSA. The CDR3 runs to 15 residues. V shed 1 base, J shed 10 bases, and the junction held 8 bases outside the gene matches. The CDR3 sequence: CASSLGPQGAGEQFF. The DNA of the CDR3 is TGTGCCAGCAGCTTAGGTCCACAGGGGGCGGGGGAGCAGTTCTTC. The full variable domain, with the rest looked up from reference TRBV7-2 and TRBJ2-1, is GAGVSQSPSNKVTEKGKDVELRCDPISGHTALYWYRQSLGQGLEFLIYFQGNSAPDKSGLPSDRFSAERTGGSVSTLTIQRTQQEDSAVYLCASSLGPQGAGEQFFGPGTRLTVL.

This clonotype occurred a few times. The rearrangement joins TRBV4-2 to TRBJ2-5; D may be TRBD1 (5 bases). Trimming left V 0 bases short and J 5 bases short, with 10 bases between. The CDR3 has 14 residues. Germline loops: CDR1 LGHNA, CDR2 YNFKEQ. In DNA form, the CDR3 reads TGTGCCAGCAGCCAAGAACAGGTGGAGGAGACCCAGTACTTC. It codes for CASSQEQVEETQYF.

The CDR3 region is CATQSSYNEQFF. CDR3 DNA: TGTGCCACTCAAAGCTCCTACAATGAGCAGTTCTTC. The chain combines TRBV2 with TRBJ2-1; no clear D gene. The germline gives CDR1 SNHLY, CDR2 FYNNEI. This CDR3 has 12 amino acids. V lost 10 bases and J lost 0, with 7 bases in between.